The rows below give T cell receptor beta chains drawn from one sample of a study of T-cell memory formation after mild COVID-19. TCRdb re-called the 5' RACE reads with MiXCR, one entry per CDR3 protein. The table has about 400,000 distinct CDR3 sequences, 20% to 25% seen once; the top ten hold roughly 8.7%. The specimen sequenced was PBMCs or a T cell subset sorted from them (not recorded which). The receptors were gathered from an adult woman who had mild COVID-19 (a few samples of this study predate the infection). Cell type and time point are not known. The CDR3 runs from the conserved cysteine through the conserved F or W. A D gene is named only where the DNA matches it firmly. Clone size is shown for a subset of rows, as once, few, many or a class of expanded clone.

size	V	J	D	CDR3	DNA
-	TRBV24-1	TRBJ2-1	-	CATSDGGGAYNEQFF	TGTGCCACCAGTGACGGAGGGGGCGCCTACAATGAGCAGTTCTTC
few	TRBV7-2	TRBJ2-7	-	CASSLVGGASYEQYF	TGTGCCAGCAGCTTAGTAGGCGGGGCTTCCTACGAGCAGTACTTC
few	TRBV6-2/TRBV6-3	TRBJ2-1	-	CASSQDKPNEQFF	TGTGCCAGCAGTCAAGACAAACCCAATGAGCAGTTCTTC
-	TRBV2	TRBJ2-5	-	CASSEALGGETQYF	TGTGCCAGCAGTGAAGCGTTGGGAGGAGAGACCCAGTACTTC
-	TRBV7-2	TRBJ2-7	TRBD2	CASSALAGTYEQYF	TGTGCCAGCAGCGCACTAGCGGGGACCTACGAGCAGTACTTC
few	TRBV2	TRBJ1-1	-	CASTSGRNTEAFF	TGTGCCAGCACGTCCGGGAGGAACACTGAAGCTTTCTTT
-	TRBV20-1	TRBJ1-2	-	CSARPEDYGYTF	TGCAGTGCTCGACCGGAGGACTATGGCTACACCTTC
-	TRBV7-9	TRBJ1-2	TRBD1	CASSRPIDRGYGYTF	TGTGCCAGCAGCCGTCCCATCGACAGGGGCTATGGCTACACCTTC
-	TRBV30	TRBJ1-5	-	CACGQGNQPQHF	TGTGCCTGCGGGCAGGGGAATCAGCCCCAGCATTTT
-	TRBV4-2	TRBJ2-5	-	CASSQWGAGQETQYF	TGTGCCAGCAGCCAATGGGGAGCGGGCCAAGAGACCCAGTACTTC
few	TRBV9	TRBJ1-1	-	CASSVAGSRTPDTEAFF	TGTGCCAGCAGCGTAGCAGGCTCAAGGACCCCGGACACTGAAGCTTTCTTT
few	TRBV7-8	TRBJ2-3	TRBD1	CASSTRTGGFTDTQYF	TGTGCCAGCAGCACCCGGACAGGGGGATTCACAGATACGCAGTATTTT
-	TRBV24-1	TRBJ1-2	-	CATSVGDGYTF	TGTGCCACCAGTGTTGGGGATGGCTACACCTTC
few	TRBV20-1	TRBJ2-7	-	CSAADIYEQYF	TGCAGTGCCGCGGACATCTACGAGCAGTACTTC
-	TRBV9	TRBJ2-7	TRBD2	CASSVAPGLDYEQYF	TGTGCCAGCAGCGTAGCGCCGGGACTAGACTACGAGCAGTACTTC
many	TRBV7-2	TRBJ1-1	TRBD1	CASSFGQGRTEAFF	TGTGCCAGCAGCTTCGGACAGGGTCGGACTGAAGCTTTCTTT
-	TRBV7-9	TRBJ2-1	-	CASSWQGSGEQFF	TGTGCCAGCAGCTGGCAGGGGTCGGGTGAGCAGTTCTTC
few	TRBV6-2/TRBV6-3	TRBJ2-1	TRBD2	CASSRTSGHYNEQFF	TGTGCCAGCAGTCGGACTAGCGGGCACTACAATGAGCAGTTCTTC
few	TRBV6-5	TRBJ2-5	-	CASSRLDQETQYF	TGTGCCAGCAGCCGACTAGACCAAGAGACCCAGTACTTC
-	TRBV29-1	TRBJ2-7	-	CSVTDLYEQYF	TGCAGCGTGACAGACCTCTACGAGCAGTACTTC
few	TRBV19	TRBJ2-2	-	CASSGQAITGELFF	TGTGCCAGTAGTGGGCAAGCGATAACCGGGGAGCTGTTTTTT
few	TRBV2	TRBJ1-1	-	CASSEGPEVFF	TGTGCCAGCAGTGAAGGGCCTGAGGTTTTCTTT
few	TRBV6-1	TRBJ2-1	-	CASNGYNNEQFF	TGTGCCAGCAACGGATATAACAATGAGCAGTTCTTC
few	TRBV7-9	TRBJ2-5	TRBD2	CASSRTSGTKTQYF	TGTGCCAGCAGCCGGACTAGCGGGACAAAGACCCAGTACTTC
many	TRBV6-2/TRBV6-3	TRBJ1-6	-	CASSVPRNSPLHF	TGTGCCAGCAGCGTCCCCCGGAATTCACCCCTCCACTTT
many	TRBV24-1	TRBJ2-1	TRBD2	CAIEAGTSGRAQREQFF	TGTGCCATCGAAGCCGGGACTAGCGGGAGGGCCCAACGGGAGCAGTTCTTC
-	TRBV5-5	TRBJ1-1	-	CASRAQAATNTEAFF	TGTGCCAGCAGGGCCCAGGCAGCCACAAACACTGAAGCTTTCTTT
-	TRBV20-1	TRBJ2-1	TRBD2	CSARVSGSENEQFF	TGCAGTGCTAGAGTCAGCGGGAGTGAAAATGAGCAGTTCTTC
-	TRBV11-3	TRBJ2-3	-	CASSLGAGDTDTQYF	TGTGCCAGCAGCTTAGGGGCAGGGGATACAGATACGCAGTATTTT
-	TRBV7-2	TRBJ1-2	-	CASSLASRPLYGYTF	TGTGCCAGCAGCTTAGCCTCCAGGCCTCTCTATGGCTACACCTTC
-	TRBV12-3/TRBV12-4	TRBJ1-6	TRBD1	CASSPGTGYSPLHF	TGTGCCAGCAGTCCCGGGACAGGCTATTCACCCCTCCACTTT
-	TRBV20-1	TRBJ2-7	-	CSATYGGGASYEQYF	TGCAGTGCTACCTATGGCGGAGGGGCCTCCTACGAGCAGTACTTC
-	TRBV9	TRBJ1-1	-	CASSPFMNTEAFF	TGTGCCAGCAGCCCATTCATGAACACTGAAGCTTTCTTT
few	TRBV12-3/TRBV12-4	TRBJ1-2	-	CASTLRHSRVGYTF	TGTGCCAGCACCTTACGTCACAGCCGCGTTGGCTACACCTTC
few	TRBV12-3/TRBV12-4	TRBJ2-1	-	CASRARTVSYNEQFF	TGTGCCAGCAGGGCACGGACGGTTTCCTACAATGAGCAGTTCTTC
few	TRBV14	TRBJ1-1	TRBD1	CASSQDLGGTGLFEAFF	TGTGCCAGCAGCCAAGATCTCGGCGGGACAGGGCTTTTTGAAGCTTTCTTT
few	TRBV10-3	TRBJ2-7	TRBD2	CAIGGSGGRQYF	TGTGCCATCGGGGGTAGCGGGGGCCGGCAGTACTTC
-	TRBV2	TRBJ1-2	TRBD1	CASSDWTGLPDGYTF	TGTGCCAGCAGTGACTGGACAGGGCTTCCCGATGGCTACACCTTC
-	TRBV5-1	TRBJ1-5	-	CASIKRTSNQPQHF	TGCGCCAGCATCAAACGGACTAGCAATCAGCCCCAGCATTTT
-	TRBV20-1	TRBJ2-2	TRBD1	CSAPRTGGTGELFF	TGCAGTGCGCCGAGGACAGGGGGGACCGGGGAGCTGTTTTTT
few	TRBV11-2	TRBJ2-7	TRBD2	CASSLASSGGIYEQYF	TGTGCCAGCAGCTTAGCTTCTAGCGGGGGGATCTACGAGCAGTACTTC
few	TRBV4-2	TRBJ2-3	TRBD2	CASSQVGLAGAPTDTQYF	TGTGCCAGCAGCCAAGTGGGACTAGCGGGGGCTCCCACAGATACGCAGTATTTT
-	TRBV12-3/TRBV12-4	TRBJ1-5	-	CASSPGAGLQPQHF	TGTGCCAGCAGCCCTGGGGCAGGGCTACAGCCCCAGCATTTT
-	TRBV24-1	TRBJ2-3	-	CATSDPGRRQADTQYF	TGTGCCACCAGTGACCCTGGACGGCGACAAGCAGATACGCAGTATTTT
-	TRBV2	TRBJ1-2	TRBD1	CASSGQGSHYGYTF	TGTGCCAGCAGCGGACAGGGGAGTCACTATGGCTACACCTTC
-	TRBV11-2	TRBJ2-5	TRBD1	CASSRPGQGLLETQYF	TGTGCCAGCAGCCGACCGGGACAGGGACTACTAGAGACCCAGTACTTC
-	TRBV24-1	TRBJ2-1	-	CATSGGFYNEQFF	TGTGCCACCAGTGGAGGGTTTTACAATGAGCAGTTCTTC
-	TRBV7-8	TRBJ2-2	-	CASSTRARAGELFF	TGTGCCAGCAGCACCCGGGCTCGGGCAGGGGAGCTGTTTTTT
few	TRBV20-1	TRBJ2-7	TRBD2	CSAQTSGRGSYEQYF	TGCAGTGCTCAAACTAGCGGGAGGGGGTCCTACGAGCAGTACTTC
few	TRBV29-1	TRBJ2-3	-	CSVVRGGTDTQYF	TGCAGCGTTGTAAGAGGGGGGACAGATACGCAGTATTTT
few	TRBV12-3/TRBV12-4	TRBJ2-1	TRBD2	CASSLAARLLAGNNEQFF	TGTGCCAGCAGTTTAGCAGCCCGTCTGCTAGCGGGTAACAATGAGCAGTTCTTC
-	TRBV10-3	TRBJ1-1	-	CAISEEGGNTEAFF	TGTGCCATCAGTGAGGAGGGGGGGAACACTGAAGCTTTCTTT
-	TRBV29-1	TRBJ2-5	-	CSVAAFSETQYF	TGCAGCGTCGCGGCTTTCTCGGAGACCCAGTACTTC
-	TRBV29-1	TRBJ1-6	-	CSVQEGAYNSPLHF	TGCAGCGTCCAGGAGGGCGCCTATAATTCACCCCTCCACTTT